The rows below give T cell receptor beta chains drawn from one sample of a study of blood T cell repertoires in COVID-19. Generated by immunoSEQ multiplex PCR, the TCRdb table keeps only in-frame clones and is missing some. This table has roughly 92,000 clones, 90% appearing once. The specimen was peripheral blood. The receptors stem from a man aged 45-65 years with acute or convalescent COVID-19. The CDR3 runs from the conserved cysteine through the conserved F or W. The order of the fields is CDR3 DNA, CDR3 protein, clone size, V gene, D gene, J gene. D genes are given only for firm matches. A clone size is listed for some rows: how often the clone was seen (once, few, many), or a class if it is expanded.

TGTGCCAGCAGCTTACATCCCCAGGGGGCCTATGGCTACACCTTC | CASSLHPQGAYGYTF | . | TRBV7-2 | TRBD1 | TRBJ1-2
TGTGCCAGCACCCAAGGTAGCATTTCTGGTGAGCAGTTCTTC | CASTQGSISGEQFF | once | TRBV6-5 | . | TRBJ2-1
TGTGCCAGCAGCTTAGCGGGGGGACAGGGCTGGAATGAGCAGTTCTTC | CASSLAGGQGWNEQFF | . | TRBV7-7 | TRBD1 | TRBJ2-1
TGTGCCAGCAGTTCCGAATTTGAGCGGGAGAAGGATACGCAGTATTTT | CASSSEFEREKDTQYF | . | TRBV27 | TRBD2 | TRBJ2-3
TGTGCCAGCAGTACGGAGAACGAGCAGTACTTC | CASSTENEQYF | . | TRBV6-5 | . | TRBJ2-7
TGTGCCAGCAGCTTAAGAGCGGGACAGGCCACCTACGAGCAGTACTTC | CASSLRAGQATYEQYF | . | TRBV7-8 | . | TRBJ2-7
TGTGCCAGCAGCGACAGGGGGGGAAAACTGTTTTTT | CASSDRGGKLFF | . | TRBV3-1/TRBV3-2 | TRBD1 | TRBJ1-4
TGTGCCAGCAGCCCAGACATGAAAGAGACCCAGTACTTC | CASSPDMKETQYF | . | TRBV11-2 | . | TRBJ2-5
TGCGCCAGCAGCCGGGACAGCAACTACGAGCAGTACTTC | CASSRDSNYEQYF | . | TRBV5-1 | TRBD1 | TRBJ2-7
TGTGCCAGCAGCTTAGAAGAGAGGGTAGCGGGAGGACCCGCCAATGAGCAGTTCTTC | CASSLEERVAGGPANEQFF | . | TRBV11-2 | TRBD2 | TRBJ2-1
TGTGCCAGCAGCGGAGGCCCCAACAGGGATCAGCCCCAGCATTTT | CASSGGPNRDQPQHF | . | TRBV9 | . | TRBJ1-5
TGTGCCAGCAGCTTGCCCACAGGGGGCGCGGAGACCCAGTACTTC | CASSLPTGGAETQYF | . | TRBV5-6 | TRBD1 | TRBJ2-5
TGTGCCAGCAGCCCCTTGGCAGGCGGGGGTTCACCCCTCCACTTT | CASSPLAGGGSPLHF | . | TRBV4-2 | . | TRBJ1-6
TGCAGCGTTGAATGGACAGTGGGAAGGGATTATGGCTACACCTTC | CSVEWTVGRDYGYTF | . | TRBV29-1 | . | TRBJ1-2
TGTGCCAGCAGCTTGGTACTAGCGGGGGAAGAGACCCAGTACTTC | CASSLVLAGEETQYF | . | TRBV5-6 | TRBD2 | TRBJ2-5
TGTGCCAGCAGTTACTCGAGGCCAGAGAACTATGGCTACACCTTC | CASSYSRPENYGYTF | once | TRBV6-5 | . | TRBJ1-2
TGTGCCAGCAGCTTAGAGCGAGCCAATACGCAGTATTTT | CASSLERANTQYF | once | TRBV7-2 | . | TRBJ2-3
TGCGCCAGCTCTAGAGGACAGGCCTCAATGTCAGAGACCCAGTACTTC | CASSRGQASMSETQYF | . | TRBV5-1 | TRBD1 | TRBJ2-5
TGTGCCAGTAGTTCTCGACTAGCGGGTACCTACAATGAGCAGTTCTTC | CASSSRLAGTYNEQFF | . | TRBV19 | TRBD2 | TRBJ2-1
TGTGCCAGCAGCCAAGATCCCAGCGGGTTCTCCTACGAGCAGTACTTC | CASSQDPSGFSYEQYF | . | TRBV14 | . | TRBJ2-7
TGTGCCAGCAGTTCCCTTGGACTAGCGAGAGGCTACGAGCAGTACTTC | CASSSLGLARGYEQYF | . | TRBV6-5 | TRBD2 | TRBJ2-7
TGTGCCAGCAGCGTGGGGACTAGCAGGTACGAGCAGTACTTC | CASSVGTSRYEQYF | . | TRBV9 | TRBD2 | TRBJ2-7
TGTGCCAGCAGTTACGGGGACAAAACCCCTGGCTACACCTTC | CASSYGDKTPGYTF | . | TRBV6-2/TRBV6-3 | . | TRBJ1-2
TGTGCCAGCAGATCGGGTGACAGGGAGGTGAGAACAGATACGCAGTATTTT | CASRSGDREVRTDTQYF | . | TRBV2 | . | TRBJ2-3
TGTGCCAGCAGCCCTGCGGGACAGGGCGGTCAGCCCCAGCATTTT | CASSPAGQGGQPQHF | . | TRBV7-2 | TRBD1 | TRBJ1-5
TGTGCCAGCAGCGAACGATCGGGATTTACGCAGTATTTT | CASSERSGFTQYF | . | TRBV6-4 | . | TRBJ2-3
TGTGCCAGCAGAAGCCGTCCGGGACTGAGCCTCTACGAGCAGTACTTC | CASRSRPGLSLYEQYF | . | TRBV2 | . | TRBJ2-7
TGTGCCACCCCCCGGAGTTTCGGTCAGCCCCAGCATTTT | CATPRSFGQPQHF | . | TRBV24-1 | . | TRBJ1-5
TGTGCCAGCGCGGGTCCATCCTACGAGCAGTACTTC | CASAGPSYEQYF | . | TRBV9 | . | TRBJ2-7
TGTGCCAGCAGTTACTCGGGACTAGCGGGGTCCTACGAGCAGTACTTC | CASSYSGLAGSYEQYF | . | TRBV6-5 | TRBD2 | TRBJ2-7
TGTGCCAGCAGGTGGGGTAGGGGGAATCAGCCCCAGCATTTT | CASRWGRGNQPQHF | . | TRBV2 | . | TRBJ1-5
TGTGCCAGCGGACTAGCGGGAGGGCCTTACGAGCAGTACTTC | CASGLAGGPYEQYF | once | TRBV2 | TRBD2 | TRBJ2-7
TGTGCCAGCTCTTTCGGCCGGGACATCTCCTACGAGCAGTACTTC | CASSFGRDISYEQYF | . | TRBV18 | . | TRBJ2-7
TGTGCCAGCAGTGATCCAGTAAACTATGGCTACACCTTC | CASSDPVNYGYTF | . | TRBV25-1 | . | TRBJ1-2
TGTGCCAGCAGCGCCCCCGGACAGGCGGCCGAGCAGTACTTC | CASSAPGQAAEQYF | . | TRBV7-9 | TRBD1 | TRBJ2-7
TGTGCCAGCAGCTTACTCACAGGGGGCTCTGGAAACACCATATATTTT | CASSLLTGGSGNTIYF | . | TRBV5-6 | TRBD1 | TRBJ1-3
TGTGCCAGCAGTTACTCTGACAGGGTCGGTGAGCAGTTCTTC | CASSYSDRVGEQFF | . | TRBV6-5 | TRBD1 | TRBJ2-1
TGTGCCAGCAGCTTGGAAGGGGGTTTAGATACGCAGTATTTT | CASSLEGGLDTQYF | . | TRBV7-9 | . | TRBJ2-3
TGTGCCAGCAGCTTGGCGGACTATGCTTATACGCAGTATTTT | CASSLADYAYTQYF | . | TRBV5-8 | . | TRBJ2-3
TGTGCCAGCAGTGATCCGACAATAATGGGACTCTACGAGCAGTACTTC | CASSDPTIMGLYEQYF | . | TRBV6-1 | . | TRBJ2-7
TGTGCCAGCAGCCCAGCCGGGACTAGCGGCCAAGAGACCCAGTACTTC | CASSPAGTSGQETQYF | . | TRBV7-8 | TRBD2 | TRBJ2-5
TGTGCCAGCAGCTTCGCTAGCTCCTACGAGCAGTACTTC | CASSFASSYEQYF | once | TRBV7-8 | . | TRBJ2-7
TGTGCCATCGGGGAGGTCGAGCAGTACTTC | CAIGEVEQYF | . | TRBV10-3 | . | TRBJ2-7
TGTGCCAGCAGCCTCGGGACAGAAAATCAGCCCCAGCATTTT | CASSLGTENQPQHF | once | TRBV3-1/TRBV3-2 | TRBD1 | TRBJ1-5
TGTGCCAGCAGCTTAGGTCTAACTTCCAATGAAAAACTGTTTTTT | CASSLGLTSNEKLFF | . | TRBV11-3 | . | TRBJ1-4
TGTGCCAGTTGGACAGGGGGGACCTATGGCTACACCTTC | CASWTGGTYGYTF | . | TRBV19 | TRBD1 | TRBJ1-2
TGTGCCATCAGTGACTGGACAGGAGCGAATTCACCCCTCCACTTT | CAISDWTGANSPLHF | . | TRBV10-3 | TRBD1 | TRBJ1-6
TGTGCCAGCAGCAAAGTACAAGGGACAGGGGGGACTGAAGCTTTCTTT | CASSKVQGTGGTEAFF | . | TRBV21-1 | . | TRBJ1-1
TGTGCCAGCAGCTTGGGACAGGGGGTGTTCGATGAGCAGTTCTTC | CASSLGQGVFDEQFF | . | TRBV5-4 | TRBD1 | TRBJ2-1
TGTGCCAGCAGCCCGGGACAGGGGCGCTCTGTAGCCATATATTTT | CASSPGQGRSVAIYF | . | TRBV28 | TRBD1 | TRBJ1-3